This is a list of T cell receptor beta chains from one sample in a study of blood T cell repertoires in COVID-19. Clones were sequenced by immunoSEQ multiplex PCR, and TCRdb holds only the in-frame ones, with some missing. The table lists about 35,000 clones, about 82% of them singletons. Sequencing was performed on peripheral blood. The receptors were gathered from a man aged 60 to 75 in a cohort sampled during active COVID-19. Both conserved end residues are part of each CDR3. D genes are given only for firm matches. Expanded clones get a size class; other rows say once, few or many, or leave the size out.

v_gene	abundance	j_gene	d_gene	len	CDR3aa	CDR3nt
TRBV5-4	NA	TRBJ2-3	NA	17	CASPAPGGGASTDTQYF	TGTGCCAGCCCCGCCCCCGGCGGAGGTGCTAGCACAGATACGCAGTATTTT
TRBV5-1	NA	TRBJ2-7	TRBD2	16	CASSRDGTSGGSEQYF	TGCGCCAGCAGCCGAGACGGGACTAGCGGGGGGAGCGAGCAGTACTTC
TRBV7-9	NA	TRBJ2-5	TRBD1	14	CASSATGGMETQYF	TGTGCCAGCAGCGCTACAGGGGGTATGGAGACCCAGTACTTC
TRBV7-9	NA	TRBJ1-4	NA	12	CASGRGAEKLFF	TGTGCCAGCGGGAGGGGGGCTGAAAAACTGTTTTTT
TRBV6-2/TRBV6-3	few	TRBJ1-5	NA	17	CASSYPTGSLRHQPQHF	TGTGCCAGCAGTTACCCAACAGGGTCCCTTAGGCATCAGCCCCAGCATTTT
TRBV6-5	NA	TRBJ2-7	NA	14	CASSYSKWGHEQYF	TGTGCCAGCAGTTACTCAAAGTGGGGCCACGAGCAGTACTTC
TRBV3-1/TRBV3-2	NA	TRBJ2-1	NA	13	CASSQDRTGEQFF	TGTGCCAGCAGCCAAGATCGAACGGGTGAGCAGTTCTTC
TRBV6-2/TRBV6-3	NA	TRBJ1-1	NA	16	CASSSPGVSGNTEAFF	TGTGCCAGCAGTTCCCCGGGGGTCAGTGGGAACACTGAAGCTTTCTTT
TRBV11-2	few	TRBJ2-7	NA	18	CASSKGGRGRGGSYEQYF	TGTGCCAGCAGCAAGGGGGGAAGGGGGCGAGGTGGTTCCTACGAGCAGTACTTC
TRBV2	NA	TRBJ1-2	NA	13	CASHSQGSLGYTF	TGTGCCAGCCATTCTCAAGGGAGCCTTGGCTACACCTTC
TRBV7-2	NA	TRBJ2-2	TRBD1	15	CASSLDRINTGELFF	TGTGCCAGCAGCTTGGACAGGATTAACACCGGGGAGCTGTTTTTT
TRBV3-1/TRBV3-2	NA	TRBJ1-2	NA	16	CASSHKWSGSNYGYTF	TGTGCCAGCAGCCATAAATGGTCCGGGTCTAACTATGGCTACACCTTC
TRBV27	NA	TRBJ1-6	NA	17	CASSQTAISSYNSPLHF	TGTGCCAGCAGTCAGACAGCTATCAGCTCCTATAATTCACCCCTCCACTTT
TRBV20-1	once	TRBJ1-1	NA	11	CRLGISPEAFF	TGCAGACTAGGGATCTCCCCTGAAGCTTTCTTT
TRBV11-2	once	TRBJ2-2	TRBD1	16	CASSLRQGLDTGELFF	TGTGCCAGCAGCTTAAGACAGGGGTTGGACACCGGGGAGCTGTTTTTT
TRBV5-6	NA	TRBJ2-1	NA	15	CASSLGIATYNEQFF	TGTGCCAGCAGCTTGGGGATAGCTACCTACAATGAGCAGTTCTTC
TRBV6-2/TRBV6-3	few	TRBJ2-2	NA	15	CASSYLGEESGELFF	TGTGCCAGCAGTTACTTGGGGGAGGAAAGCGGGGAGCTGTTTTTT
TRBV5-6	few	TRBJ1-6	NA	13	CASSPRGGATLHF	TGTGCCAGCAGCCCCCGAGGGGGGGCCACCCTCCACTTT
TRBV30	NA	TRBJ2-3	NA	11	CAWSSLGTQYF	TGTGCCTGGAGCTCCCTAGGTACGCAGTATTTT
TRBV11-2	NA	TRBJ1-1	NA	12	CASSLLRERAFF	TGTGCCAGCAGCTTACTGAGGGAGAGAGCTTTCTTT
TRBV6-5	once	TRBJ1-6	NA	14	CATHHDGDNSPLHF	TGTGCCACCCATCACGATGGAGATAATTCACCCCTCCACTTT
TRBV6-2/TRBV6-3	NA	TRBJ1-1	NA	16	CASSYSKTGLNTEAFF	TGTGCCAGCAGTTACTCGAAGACAGGTCTGAACACTGAAGCTTTCTTT
TRBV5-8	NA	TRBJ2-4	NA	14	CASIVNLAKNIQYF	TGTGCCAGCATCGTGAACTTAGCCAAAAACATTCAGTACTTC
TRBV11-3	medium-sized	TRBJ1-1	NA	16	CASSLDSWGGHTEAFF	TGTGCCAGCAGCTTAGATTCTTGGGGGGGCCACACTGAAGCTTTCTTT
TRBV2	once	TRBJ2-2	TRBD1	17	CASRWETGTGATGELFF	TGTGCCAGCAGATGGGAAACCGGGACAGGGGCCACCGGGGAGCTGTTTTTT
TRBV12-3/TRBV12-4	NA	TRBJ1-4	NA	13	CASQGDLREKLFF	TGTGCCAGCCAAGGGGATCTTAGGGAAAAACTGTTTTTT
TRBV27	NA	TRBJ1-1	NA	19	CASSLYRPLNVGQNTEAFF	TGTGCCAGCAGTTTATATCGCCCTTTAAATGTGGGACAGAACACTGAAGCTTTCTTT
TRBV6-2/TRBV6-3	NA	TRBJ2-1	TRBD1	15	CASSDTGTGMNEQFF	TGTGCCAGCAGTGATACCGGGACAGGGATGAATGAGCAGTTCTTC
TRBV11-2	NA	TRBJ2-5	TRBD1	15	CASSRGQGRQETQYF	TGTGCCAGCAGCCGTGGACAGGGTCGACAAGAGACCCAGTACTTC
TRBV5-1	NA	TRBJ2-3	TRBD2	16	CASSDPASGDTDTQYF	TGCGCCAGCAGTGACCCCGCTAGCGGGGACACAGATACGCAGTATTTT
TRBV19	once	TRBJ1-1	NA	15	CASSITYQGGTEAFF	TGTGCCAGTAGTATAACCTACCAGGGCGGTACTGAAGCTTTCTTT
TRBV6-6	NA	TRBJ2-5	TRBD2	16	CASSYFPSGMEETQYF	TGTGCCAGCAGTTACTTTCCTAGCGGGATGGAAGAGACCCAGTACTTC
TRBV30	few	TRBJ1-1	NA	13	CAWGQGPSTEAFF	TGTGCCTGGGGGCAGGGGCCCAGCACTGAAGCTTTCTTT
TRBV7-9	few	TRBJ2-2	NA	14	CASSLWHNTGELFF	TGTGCCAGCAGCTTATGGCATAACACCGGGGAGCTGTTTTTT
TRBV6-2/TRBV6-3	NA	TRBJ2-5	NA	14	CASSLGGHQETQYF	TGTGCCAGCAGTTTGGGGGGGCACCAAGAGACCCAGTACTTC
TRBV3-1/TRBV3-2	NA	TRBJ2-3	NA	14	CASSRLAVTDTQYF	TGTGCCAGCAGCCGTCTCGCGGTCACAGATACGCAGTATTTT
TRBV27	NA	TRBJ1-1	NA	14	CASRSLSGNTEAFF	TGTGCCAGCAGATCTCTTTCGGGGAACACTGAAGCTTTCTTT
TRBV28	NA	TRBJ1-1	TRBD1	14	CASSPDRGRPEAFF	TGTGCCAGCAGCCCCGACAGGGGTAGACCTGAAGCTTTCTTT
TRBV2	NA	TRBJ2-7	TRBD1	15	CASTSGQGRANEQYF	TGTGCCAGCACCTCAGGACAGGGCAGGGCCAACGAGCAGTACTTC
TRBV3-1/TRBV3-2	NA	TRBJ1-2	NA	14	CASSQDRARGLFMF	TGTGCCAGCAGCCAAGACAGGGCCCGCGGTTTGTTCATGTTC
TRBV18	NA	TRBJ2-7	TRBD1	20	CASSPPRGGTGGPSPYEQYF	TGTGCCAGCTCACCCCCGCGGGGGGGGACAGGGGGCCCTAGCCCTTACGAGCAGTACTTC
TRBV18	NA	TRBJ2-5	NA	14	CASSPSPLQETQYF	TGTGCCAGCTCACCATCTCCCCTTCAAGAGACCCAGTACTTC
TRBV27	NA	TRBJ1-2	NA	14	CASSWTAANYGYTF	TGTGCCAGCAGTTGGACAGCAGCTAACTATGGCTACACCTTC
TRBV7-9	NA	TRBJ2-3	TRBD1	15	CASSKTGGAGDTQYF	TGTGCCAGCAGCAAAACAGGGGGCGCGGGGGATACGCAGTATTTT
TRBV11-2	few	TRBJ2-7	NA	14	CASSLGTATYEQYF	TGTGCCAGCAGCTTAGGCACAGCCACCTACGAGCAGTACTTC
TRBV7-2	NA	TRBJ2-1	TRBD2	17	CASSSVLAGESYNEQFF	TGTGCCAGCAGCTCCGTATTAGCGGGGGAGTCCTACAATGAGCAGTTCTTC
TRBV5-6	NA	TRBJ1-4	NA	14	CASSTAGTSEKLFF	TGTGCCAGCAGCACCGCGGGGACCTCGGAAAAACTGTTTTTT
TRBV6-5	NA	TRBJ1-6	TRBD1	15	CASSYSRQGHSPLHF	TGTGCCAGCAGTTACTCGAGACAGGGGCATTCACCCCTCCACTTT
TRBV9	NA	TRBJ2-3	NA	15	CASSESGGNADTQYF	TGTGCCAGCAGCGAAAGTGGGGGGAACGCAGATACGCAGTATTTT